This T cell receptor (beta chain) came from a study of blood T cell repertoires in COVID-19. The V end lost 6 bases, the J end lost 7 bases, and 22 bases lay between the germline ends. This CDR3 region has 16 residues. The V gene's germline CDR1 is MRHNA and CDR2 SNTAGT. Libraries were prepared by immunoSEQ multiplex PCR; TCRdb keeps only in-frame clonotypes and omits some of them. The sample has almost 500,000 clones; more than 85% are singletons. The sequencing input was PBMCs or T cells enriched from blood (not recorded which). This receptor was obtained from a woman aged 55-70 years who had recovered from COVID-19. This chain uses TRBV6-4 with TRBJ1-5; D gene uncertain. For the CDR3, the DNA is TGTGCCAGCAGACCTAGGAAGGTTGCCGGAGAGCAGCCCCAGCATTTT. Translated, it gives CASRPRKVAGEQPQHF.